The 2 T cell receptor beta chains below were found in one sample sequenced in a study of T cells in Graves' hyperthyroidism and ophthalmopathy. RNA transcripts were the template for amplifying TCR beta CDR3 regions. Initially, a first-round RT-PCR of the TCR CDR3 employed the HTBI primer set. TCRdb passed the multiplex PCR reads through MiXCR, listing each CDR3 protein once. The sample has hundreds of thousands of distinct CDR3 sequences, over 35% seen once. Sequenced input: blood. These receptors came from a man between 18 and 29 years old with Graves' hyperthyroidism.

In regard to this clonotype: With a much larger clone just one base away, this may be a read error. The chain recombines TRBV2 with TRBJ2-2; possibly TRBD2 for D (5 bases). Germline values: CDR1 SNHLY, CDR2 FYNNEI. The CDR3 spans 16 residues. CDR3 coding DNA: TGTGCCATCAGTGGTGTGGCTAGCCCCAGCACCGGGGAGCTGTTTTTT. It specifies CAISGVASPSTGELFF. Using reference TRBV2 and TRBJ2-2 for the parts outside the CDR3, the full variable domain is EPEVTQTPSHQVTQMGQEVILRCVPISNHLYFYWYRQILGQKVEFLVSFYNNEISEKSEIFDDQFSVERPDGSNFTLKIRSTKLEDSAMYFCAISGVASPSTGELFFGEGSRLTVL.

This sequence joins TRBV11-2 and TRBJ2-2; no firm D call. Per germline, CDR1 SGHAT and CDR2 FQNNGV. The CDR3 has 16 amino acids. The V gene lost 3 bases and the J gene lost 6 bases, with 17 bases spanning the gap. This chain's CDR3 is CASSFFLSSFPGELFF. DNA for the CDR3: TGTGCCAGCAGCTTCTTCCTTAGCAGTTTCCCCGGGGAGCTGTTTTTT. The entire variable domain, with the rest obtained from reference TRBV11-2 and TRBJ2-2, is as follows: EAGVAQSPRYKIIEKRQSVAFWCNPISGHATLYWYQQILGQGPKLLIQFQNNGVVDDSQLPKDRFSAERLKGVDSTLKIQPAKLEDSAVYLCASSFFLSSFPGELFFGEGSRLTVL.